The text below deals with one TCR beta chain. What it recognizes is unknown. The record originates from a study of cytomegalovirus exposure and HLA in healthy donors. Study-wide results and caveats: Altogether, 150 to 200 TCR beta chains were recorded as cytomegalovirus-associated. Upon later analysis, HLA-associated TCR beta chains proved more clonally expanded than other, equally common chains. Among TCR sequences, most were rare, though some public TCRs appeared in many donors.

Germline CDR1 and CDR2: SGHDN and FVKESK. This CDR3 comprises 14 residues. The V end lost 2 bases, the J end lost 4 bases, and 8 bases lay between the germline ends. 60 Vbeta and 13 Jbeta primers were used in PCR. Clones were sequenced by immunoSEQ multiplex PCR, and TCRdb holds only the in-frame ones, with some missing. Among 130,000 or so clones listed, around 77% were seen once. This chain connects TRBV14 to TRBJ2-2, with a tentative D call TRBD1 (5 bases). Sequenced sample: PBMCs. The receptor's source is a man in his fifties or sixties in good health and CMV-seronegative. CDR3: CASSQQGGTGELFF. The CDR3, as DNA: TGTGCCAGCAGCCAACAGGGTGGCACCGGGGAGCTGTTTTTT.